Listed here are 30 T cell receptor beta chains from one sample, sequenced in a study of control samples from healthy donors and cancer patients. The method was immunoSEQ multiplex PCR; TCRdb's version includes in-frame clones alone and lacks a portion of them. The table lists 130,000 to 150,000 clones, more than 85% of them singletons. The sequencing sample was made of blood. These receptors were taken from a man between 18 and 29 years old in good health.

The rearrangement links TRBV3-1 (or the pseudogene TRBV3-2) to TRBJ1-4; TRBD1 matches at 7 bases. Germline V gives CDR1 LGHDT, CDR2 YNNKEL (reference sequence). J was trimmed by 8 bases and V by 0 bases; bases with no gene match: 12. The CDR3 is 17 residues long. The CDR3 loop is CASSQEVGRDRGEKLFF. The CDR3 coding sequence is TGTGCCAGCAGCCAAGAGGTTGGAAGGGACAGAGGAGAAAAACTGTTTTTT.

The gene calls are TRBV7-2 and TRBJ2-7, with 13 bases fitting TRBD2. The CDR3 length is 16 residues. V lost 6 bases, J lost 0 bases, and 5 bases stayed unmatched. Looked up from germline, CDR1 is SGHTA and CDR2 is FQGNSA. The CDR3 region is CASRGTSGMSSYEQYF. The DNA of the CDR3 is TGTGCCAGCAGGGGGACTAGCGGGATGAGCTCCTACGAGCAGTACTTC.

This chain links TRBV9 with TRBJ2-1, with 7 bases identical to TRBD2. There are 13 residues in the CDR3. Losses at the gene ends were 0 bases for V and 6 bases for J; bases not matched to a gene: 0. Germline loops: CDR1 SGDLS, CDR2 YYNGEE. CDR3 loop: CASSVGTSNEQFF. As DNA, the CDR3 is TGTGCCAGCAGCGTAGGGACTAGCAATGAGCAGTTCTTC.

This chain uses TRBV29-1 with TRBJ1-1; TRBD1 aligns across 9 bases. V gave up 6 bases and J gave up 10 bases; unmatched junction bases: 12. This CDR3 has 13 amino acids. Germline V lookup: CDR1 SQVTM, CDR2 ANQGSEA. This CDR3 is CSVQGQGGGVAFF. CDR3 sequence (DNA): TGCAGCGTCCAGGGACAGGGTGGGGGCGTAGCTTTCTTT.

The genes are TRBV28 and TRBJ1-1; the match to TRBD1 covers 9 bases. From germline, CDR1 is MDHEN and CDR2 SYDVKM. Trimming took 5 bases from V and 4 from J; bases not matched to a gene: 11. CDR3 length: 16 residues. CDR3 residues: CASSSPPGTGRTEAFF. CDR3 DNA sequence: TGTGCCAGCAGTAGCCCCCCCGGGACAGGGCGCACTGAAGCTTTCTTT.

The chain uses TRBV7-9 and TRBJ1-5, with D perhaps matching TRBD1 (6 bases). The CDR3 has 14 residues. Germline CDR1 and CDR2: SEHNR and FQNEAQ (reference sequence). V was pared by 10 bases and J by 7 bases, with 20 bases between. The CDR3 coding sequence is TGTGCCATTACCCGGGACACGCCAGGACAGCCCCAGCATTTT. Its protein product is CAITRDTPGQPQHF.

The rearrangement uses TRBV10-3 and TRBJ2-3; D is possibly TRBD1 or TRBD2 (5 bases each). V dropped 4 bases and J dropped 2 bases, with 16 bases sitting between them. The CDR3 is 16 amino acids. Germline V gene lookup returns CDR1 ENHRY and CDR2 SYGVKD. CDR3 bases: TGTGCCATCAGTGGGCCCGGGACCACCAACACAGATACGCAGTATTTT. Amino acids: CAISGPGTTNTDTQYF.

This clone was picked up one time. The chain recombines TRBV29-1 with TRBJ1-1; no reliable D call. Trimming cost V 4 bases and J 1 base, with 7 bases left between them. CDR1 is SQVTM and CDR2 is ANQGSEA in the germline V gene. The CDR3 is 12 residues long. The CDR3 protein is CSVVHQNTEAFF. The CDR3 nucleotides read TGCAGCGTTGTACATCAGAACACTGAAGCTTTCTTT.

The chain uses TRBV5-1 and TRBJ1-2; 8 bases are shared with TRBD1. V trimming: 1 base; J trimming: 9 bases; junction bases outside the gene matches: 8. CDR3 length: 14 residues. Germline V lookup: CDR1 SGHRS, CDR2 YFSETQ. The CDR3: CASSLTRQGRSYTF. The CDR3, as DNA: TGCGCCAGCAGCTTGACCAGACAGGGGCGAAGCTACACCTTC. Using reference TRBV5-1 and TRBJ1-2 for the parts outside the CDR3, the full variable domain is KAGVTQTPRYLIKTRGQQVTLSCSPISGHRSVSWYQQTPGQGLQFLFEYFSETQRNKGNFPGRFSGRQFSNSRSEMNVSTLELGDSALYLCASSLTRQGRSYTFGSGTRLTVV.

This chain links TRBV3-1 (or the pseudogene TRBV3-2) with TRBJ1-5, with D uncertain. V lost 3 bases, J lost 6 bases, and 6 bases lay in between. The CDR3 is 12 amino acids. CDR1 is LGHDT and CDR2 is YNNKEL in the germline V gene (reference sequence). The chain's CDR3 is CASSQGAQPQHF. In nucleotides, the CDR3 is TGTGCCAGCAGCCAGGGAGCTCAGCCCCAGCATTTT.

The CDR3 spells CASSQVRDRMYNEQFF. CDR3 bases: TGCGCCAGCAGCCAAGTTCGGGACAGGATGTACAATGAGCAGTTCTTC. V gene TRBV4-1 combines with J gene TRBJ2-1, with 8 positions matching TRBD1. Germline V gene lookup returns CDR1 MGHRA and CDR2 YSYEKL. Unmatched junction bases numbered 6, after V lost 1 base and J lost 4 bases. This CDR3 comprises 16 residues.

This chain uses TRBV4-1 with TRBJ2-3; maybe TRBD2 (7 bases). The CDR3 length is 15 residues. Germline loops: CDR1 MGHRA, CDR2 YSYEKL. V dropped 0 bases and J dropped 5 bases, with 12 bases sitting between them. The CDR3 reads CASSQDGGGGDTQYF. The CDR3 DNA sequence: TGCGCCAGCAGCCAAGATGGGGGAGGGGGAGATACGCAGTATTTT.

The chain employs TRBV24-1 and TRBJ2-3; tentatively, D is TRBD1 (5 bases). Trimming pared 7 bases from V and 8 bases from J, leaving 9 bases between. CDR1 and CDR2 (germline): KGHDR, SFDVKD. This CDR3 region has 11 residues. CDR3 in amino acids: CATSQGITQYF. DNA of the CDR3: TGTGCCACCAGCCAGGGCATTACGCAGTATTTT.

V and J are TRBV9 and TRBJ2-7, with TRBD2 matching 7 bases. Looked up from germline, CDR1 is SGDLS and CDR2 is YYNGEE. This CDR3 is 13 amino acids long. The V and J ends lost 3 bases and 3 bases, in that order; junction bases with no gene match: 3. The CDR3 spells CASSAGGVYEQYF. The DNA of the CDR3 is TGTGCCAGCAGCGCGGGGGGAGTCTACGAGCAGTACTTC.

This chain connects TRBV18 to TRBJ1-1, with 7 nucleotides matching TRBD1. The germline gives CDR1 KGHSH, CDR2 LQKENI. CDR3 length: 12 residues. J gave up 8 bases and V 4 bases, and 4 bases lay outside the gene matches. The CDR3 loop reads CASSQQGREAFF. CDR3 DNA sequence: TGTGCCAGCTCACAACAGGGGAGGGAAGCTTTCTTT.

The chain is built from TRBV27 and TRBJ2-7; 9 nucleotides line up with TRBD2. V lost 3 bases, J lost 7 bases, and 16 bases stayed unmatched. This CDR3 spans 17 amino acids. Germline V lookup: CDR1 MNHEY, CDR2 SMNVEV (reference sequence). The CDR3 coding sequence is TGTGCCAGCAGTTTTAGGAGACTAGCGGTAAACTTCGGGGAGCAGTACTTC. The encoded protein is CASSFRRLAVNFGEQYF.

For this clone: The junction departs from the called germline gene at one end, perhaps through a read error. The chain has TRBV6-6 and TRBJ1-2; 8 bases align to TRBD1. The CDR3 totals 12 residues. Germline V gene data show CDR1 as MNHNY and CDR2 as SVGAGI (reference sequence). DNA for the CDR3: TGTGCCAGCAGTAGAAAGCCGGGACAGGAAGAGTGG. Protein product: CASSRKPGQEEW.

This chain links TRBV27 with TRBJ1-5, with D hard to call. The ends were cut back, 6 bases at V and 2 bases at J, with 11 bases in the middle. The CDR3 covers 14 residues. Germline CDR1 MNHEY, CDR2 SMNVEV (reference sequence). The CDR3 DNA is TGTGCCAGCAGCCTAGGGCATGGCAATCAGCCCCAGCATTTT. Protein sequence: CASSLGHGNQPQHF.

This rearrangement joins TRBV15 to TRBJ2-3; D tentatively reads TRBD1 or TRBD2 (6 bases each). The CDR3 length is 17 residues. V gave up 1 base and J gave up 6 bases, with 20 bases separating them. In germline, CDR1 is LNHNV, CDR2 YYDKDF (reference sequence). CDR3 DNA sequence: TGTGCCACCAGCAGAGTCGGGGGCGGCGGGATACCTGATACGCAGTATTTT. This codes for CATSRVGGGGIPDTQYF.

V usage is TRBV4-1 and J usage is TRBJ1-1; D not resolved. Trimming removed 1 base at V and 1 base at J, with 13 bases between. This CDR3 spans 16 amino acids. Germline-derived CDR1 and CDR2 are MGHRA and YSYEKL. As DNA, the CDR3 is TGCGCCAGCAGCCAAGTGCCAGGTCGGGAGAACACTGAAGCTTTCTTT. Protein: CASSQVPGRENTEAFF.

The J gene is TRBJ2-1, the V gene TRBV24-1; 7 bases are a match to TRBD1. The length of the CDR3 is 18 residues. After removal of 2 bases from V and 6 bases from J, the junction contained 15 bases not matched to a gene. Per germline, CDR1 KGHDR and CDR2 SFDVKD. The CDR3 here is CATSDSQRQGETFNEQFF. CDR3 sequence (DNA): TGTGCCACCAGTGATTCCCAAAGACAGGGAGAAACTTTCAATGAGCAGTTCTTC.

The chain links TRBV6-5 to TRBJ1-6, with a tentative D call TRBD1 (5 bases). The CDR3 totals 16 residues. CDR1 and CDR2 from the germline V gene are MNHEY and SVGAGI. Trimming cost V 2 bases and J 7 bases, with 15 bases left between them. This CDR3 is CASSYAPGGGNSPLHF. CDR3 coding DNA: TGTGCCAGCAGTTACGCCCCGGGGGGAGGCAATTCACCCCTCCACTTT.

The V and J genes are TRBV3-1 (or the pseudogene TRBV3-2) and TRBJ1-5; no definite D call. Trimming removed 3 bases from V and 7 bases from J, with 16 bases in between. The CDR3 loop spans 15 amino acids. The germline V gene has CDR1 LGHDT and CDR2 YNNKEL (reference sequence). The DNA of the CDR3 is TGTGCCAGCAGCCACCGCCCGATTGTAGGGCAGCCCCAGCATTTT. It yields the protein CASSHRPIVGQPQHF.

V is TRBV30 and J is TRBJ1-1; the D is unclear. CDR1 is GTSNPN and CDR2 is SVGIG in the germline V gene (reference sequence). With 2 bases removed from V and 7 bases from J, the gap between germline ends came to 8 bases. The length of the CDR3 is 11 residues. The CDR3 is CAWSTTDEAFF. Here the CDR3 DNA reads TGTGCCTGGAGTACTACGGATGAAGCTTTCTTT.

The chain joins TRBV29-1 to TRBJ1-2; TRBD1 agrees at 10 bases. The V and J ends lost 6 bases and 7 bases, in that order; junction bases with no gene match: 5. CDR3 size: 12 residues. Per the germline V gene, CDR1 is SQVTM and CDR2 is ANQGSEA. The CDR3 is CSVGQGIGGYTF. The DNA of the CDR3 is TGCAGCGTGGGACAGGGGATTGGTGGCTACACCTTC.

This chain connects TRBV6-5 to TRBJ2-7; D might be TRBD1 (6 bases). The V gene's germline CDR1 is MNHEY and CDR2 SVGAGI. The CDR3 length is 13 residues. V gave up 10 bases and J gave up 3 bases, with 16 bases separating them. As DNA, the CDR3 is TGTGCCATTCCTCCGGGACACTTCTACGAGCAGTACTTC. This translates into CAIPPGHFYEQYF.

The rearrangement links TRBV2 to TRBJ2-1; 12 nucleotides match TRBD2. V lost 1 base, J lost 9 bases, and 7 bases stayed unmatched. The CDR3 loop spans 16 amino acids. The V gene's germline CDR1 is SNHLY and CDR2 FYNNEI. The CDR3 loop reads CASSEDGLAGLSEQFF. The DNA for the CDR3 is TGTGCCAGCAGTGAAGACGGACTAGCGGGGCTAAGTGAGCAGTTCTTC. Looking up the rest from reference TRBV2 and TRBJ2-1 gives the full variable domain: EPEVTQTPSHQVTQMGQEVILRCVPISNHLYFYWYRQILGQKVEFLVSFYNNEISEKSEIFDDQFSVERPDGSNFTLKIRSTKLEDSAMYFCASSEDGLAGLSEQFFGPGTRLTVL.

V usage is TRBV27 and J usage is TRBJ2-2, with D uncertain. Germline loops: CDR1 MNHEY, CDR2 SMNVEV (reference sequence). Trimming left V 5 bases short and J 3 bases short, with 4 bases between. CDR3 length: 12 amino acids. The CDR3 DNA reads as TGTGCCAGCAGTCTTGACACCGGGGAGCTGTTTTTT. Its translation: CASSLDTGELFF.

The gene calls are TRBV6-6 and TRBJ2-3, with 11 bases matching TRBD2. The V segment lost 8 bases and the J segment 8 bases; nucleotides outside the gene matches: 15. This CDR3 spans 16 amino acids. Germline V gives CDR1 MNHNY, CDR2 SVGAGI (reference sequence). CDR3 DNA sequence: TGTGCCAGCGTTAGTGGGGGACTAGCGGTTGGGGTTACGCAGTATTTT. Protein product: CASVSGGLAVGVTQYF.

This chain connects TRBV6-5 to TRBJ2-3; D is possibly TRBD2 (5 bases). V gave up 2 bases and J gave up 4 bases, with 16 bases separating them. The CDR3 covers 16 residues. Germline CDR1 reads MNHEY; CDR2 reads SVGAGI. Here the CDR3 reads CASSYLRGYGPDTQYF. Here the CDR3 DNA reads TGTGCCAGCAGTTACCTTCGGGGTTATGGTCCAGATACGCAGTATTTT.